This T cell receptor (beta chain) was observed in a study of cytomegalovirus exposure and HLA in healthy donors. Study-level background: Earlier, 150 million to 200 million T cells were analyzed, and 117 million unique TCR beta sequences were found among them. Study-level findings and limits: Both high specificity and high sensitivity reportedly marked the classifier's diagnosis of cytomegalovirus status. Later analysis found that TCR beta chains associated with HLA were more clonally expanded than other, equally common chains. TCR beta V segments were, for the most part, productive about 87% or about 30% of the time in an earlier analysis.

PCR involved 60 Vbeta and 13 Jbeta primers. Libraries were prepared by immunoSEQ multiplex PCR; TCRdb keeps only in-frame clonotypes and omits some of them. The table includes roughly 84,000 clones, over 65% detected once. Germline CDR1 reads SGHVS; CDR2 reads FQNEAQ. Trimming stripped 5 bases from V and 11 bases from J, with 15 bases between. The CDR3 contains 13 residues. A remark on this clone: The antigen is undetermined.

The specimen was PBMCs. The rearrangement links TRBV7-8 to TRBJ1-4; tentative D call: TRBD1 (5 bases). The sequence derives from a man aged 50 to 60 in good health and CMV-seronegative. CDR3 protein: CASSLLTGGKLFF. The CDR3 DNA is TGTGCCAGCAGCCTATTAACCGGGGGGAAACTGTTTTTT.